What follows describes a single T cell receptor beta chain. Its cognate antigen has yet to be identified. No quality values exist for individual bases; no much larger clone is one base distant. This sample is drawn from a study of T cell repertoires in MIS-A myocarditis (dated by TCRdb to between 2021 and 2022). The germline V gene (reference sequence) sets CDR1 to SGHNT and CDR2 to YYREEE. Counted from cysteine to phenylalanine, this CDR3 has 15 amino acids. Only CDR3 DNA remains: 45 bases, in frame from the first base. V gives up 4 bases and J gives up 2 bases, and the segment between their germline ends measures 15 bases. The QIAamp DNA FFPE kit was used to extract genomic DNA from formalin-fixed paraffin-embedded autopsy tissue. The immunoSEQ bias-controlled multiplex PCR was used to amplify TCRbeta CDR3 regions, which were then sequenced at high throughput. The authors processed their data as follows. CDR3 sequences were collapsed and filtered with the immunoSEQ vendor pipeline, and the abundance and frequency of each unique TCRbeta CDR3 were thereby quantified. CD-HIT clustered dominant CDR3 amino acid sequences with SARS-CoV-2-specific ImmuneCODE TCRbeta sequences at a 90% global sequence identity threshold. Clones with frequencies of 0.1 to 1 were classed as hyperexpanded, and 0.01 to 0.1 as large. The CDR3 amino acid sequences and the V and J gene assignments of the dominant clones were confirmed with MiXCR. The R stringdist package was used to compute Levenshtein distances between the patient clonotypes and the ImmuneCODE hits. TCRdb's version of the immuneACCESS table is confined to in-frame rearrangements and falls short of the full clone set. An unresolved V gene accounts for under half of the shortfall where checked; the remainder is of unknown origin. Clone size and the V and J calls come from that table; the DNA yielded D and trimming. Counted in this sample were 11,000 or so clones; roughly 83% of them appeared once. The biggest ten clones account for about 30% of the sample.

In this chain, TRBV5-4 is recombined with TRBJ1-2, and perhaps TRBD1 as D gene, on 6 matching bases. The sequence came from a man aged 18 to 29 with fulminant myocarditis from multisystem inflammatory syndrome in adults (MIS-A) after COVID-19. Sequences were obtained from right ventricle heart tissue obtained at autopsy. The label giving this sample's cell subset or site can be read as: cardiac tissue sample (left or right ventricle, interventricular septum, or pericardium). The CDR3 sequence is CASSPNPGQNYGYTF. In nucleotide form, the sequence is TGTGCCAGCAGCCCAAACCCTGGACAGAACTATGGCTACACCTTC.